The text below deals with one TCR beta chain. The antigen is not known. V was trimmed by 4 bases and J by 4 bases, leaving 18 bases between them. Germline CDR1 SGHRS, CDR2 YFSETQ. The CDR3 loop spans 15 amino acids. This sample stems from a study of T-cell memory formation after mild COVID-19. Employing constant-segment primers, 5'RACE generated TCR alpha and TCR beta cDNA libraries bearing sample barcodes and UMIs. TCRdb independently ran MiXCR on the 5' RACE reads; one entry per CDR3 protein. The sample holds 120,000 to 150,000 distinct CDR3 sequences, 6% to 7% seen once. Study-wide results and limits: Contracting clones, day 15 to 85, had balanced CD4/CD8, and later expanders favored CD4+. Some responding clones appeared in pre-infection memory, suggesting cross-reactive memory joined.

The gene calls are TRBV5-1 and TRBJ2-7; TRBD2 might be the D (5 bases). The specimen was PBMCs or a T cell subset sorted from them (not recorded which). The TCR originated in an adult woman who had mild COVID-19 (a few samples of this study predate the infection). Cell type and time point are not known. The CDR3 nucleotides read TGCGCCAGCAGCACGACGTCGGGAACTTCGTACGAGCAGTACTTC. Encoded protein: CASSTTSGTSYEQYF.